Below are 18 T cell receptor beta chains sequenced from a single sample in a study of control samples from healthy donors and cancer patients. This table comes from immunoSEQ multiplex PCR, and its TCRdb copy is limited to in-frame clones, with some not included. Of approximately 150,000 clones listed, about 90% are singletons. Sequenced: blood. These receptors were taken from a man aged 18 to 29 in good health.

V is TRBV29-1 and J is TRBJ2-3; no definite D call. Germline CDR1 and CDR2: SQVTM and ANQGSEA. Trimming removed 0 bases from V and 4 bases from J, with 11 bases in between. The CDR3 is made up of 14 amino acids. CDR3 loop: CSVEDFGDPDTQYF. The CDR3 DNA reads TGCAGCGTTGAAGATTTTGGGGATCCAGATACGCAGTATTTT.

The chain links TRBV27 to TRBJ1-2; D is unresolved. Germline CDR1 and CDR2: MNHEY and SMNVEV (reference sequence). V gave up 8 bases and J gave up 0 bases, with 7 bases separating them. The CDR3 loop spans 12 amino acids. The DNA of the CDR3 is TGTGCCAGCGCAGCGACTAACTATGGCTACACCTTC. Translating it yields CASAATNYGYTF.

Ten or more counts support this clone. The gene calls are TRBV5-1 and TRBJ2-7, with TRBD1 matching over 7 bases. Germline V lookup: CDR1 SGHRS, CDR2 YFSETQ. After removal of 4 bases from V and 5 bases from J, the junction contained 9 bases not matched to a gene. This CDR3 spans 14 amino acids. In DNA form, the CDR3 reads TGCGCCAGCAGCACAATGACAGGGAAGGACGAGCAGTACTTC. It yields the protein CASSTMTGKDEQYF.

The chain combines TRBV3-1 (or the pseudogene TRBV3-2) with TRBJ1-4; the D is unclear. Trimming took 0 bases from V and 8 from J, leaving 7 bases between them. The CDR3 consists of 13 residues. Germline loops: CDR1 LGHDT, CDR2 YNNKEL (reference sequence). As DNA, the CDR3 is TGTGCCAGCAGCCAAGATGGTCAGGAAAAACTGTTTTTT. Residues: CASSQDGQEKLFF.

The chain couples TRBV11-3 to TRBJ1-3, with D unclear. Germline-derived CDR1 and CDR2 are SGHNT and YENEEA. This CDR3 has 13 amino acids. Trimming cost V 1 base and J 6 bases, with 7 bases left between them. The chain's CDR3 is CASSLGEENTIYF. The CDR3 nucleotides are TGTGCCAGCAGCTTAGGAGAGGAAAACACCATATATTTT.

In this sample, this clone turned up a few times. The V call is TRBV21-1, the J call TRBJ2-5. TRBV21-1 is classified as a pseudogene. CDR3 length: 18 residues. In DNA, the CDR3 is TGTGCCAGCAGTAAAGAGGGTTTCCAACTCGAGAACCAAGAGACCCAGTACTTC. Protein sequence: CASSKEGFQLENQETQYF.

CDR3 DNA: TGTGCCAGCAGTCCCTCACTTGGCCACGAGCAGTACTTC. It codes for CASSPSLGHEQYF. The chain carries TRBV12-3 or TRBV12-4 and TRBJ2-7; D not certain. The CDR3 extends over 13 amino acids. V lost 5 bases and J 5 bases, leaving 13 bases between the germline ends.

The chain links TRBV11-2 to TRBJ2-2, with 7 bases matching TRBD1. The V gene's germline CDR1 is SGHAT and CDR2 FQNNGV. CDR3 length: 18 amino acids. With V trimmed by 7 bases and J by 0 bases, 14 bases remained unmatched. CDR3 amino acids: CASTLGQAGLTNTGELFF. CDR3 DNA: TGTGCCAGCACCCTCGGACAGGCGGGCTTAACGAACACCGGGGAGCTGTTTTTT.

This clone was seen more than once but under ten times. The chain combines TRBV5-1 with TRBJ1-6, with a weak D call TRBD1 (6 bases). CDR1 and CDR2 (germline): SGHRS, YFSETQ. The CDR3 is 15 amino acids. Trimming took off 4 bases at V and 3 bases at J, with 11 bases between the two ends. CDR3 coding DNA: TGCGCCAGCAGCCACGGGACACACTATAATTCACCCCTCCACTTT. Encoded protein: CASSHGTHYNSPLHF. The entire variable domain, with the rest obtained from reference TRBV5-1 and TRBJ1-6, is as follows: KAGVTQTPRYLIKTRGQQVTLSCSPISGHRSVSWYQQTPGQGLQFLFEYFSETQRNKGNFPGRFSGRQFSNSRSEMNVSTLELGDSALYLCASSHGTHYNSPLHFGNGTRLTVT.

The V gene is TRBV7-2, the J gene TRBJ1-1; D uncertain. The germline CDR1 and CDR2 sequences are SGHTA and FQGNSA. The CDR3 has 14 amino acids. Trimming took off 2 bases at V and 8 bases at J, with 15 bases between the two ends. The CDR3 DNA reads TGTGCCAGCAGCTTATTATACCTCCCCAACGAAGCTTTCTTT. It codes for CASSLLYLPNEAFF.

The rearrangement links TRBV6-2 or TRBV6-3 to TRBJ1-1; a weak D match, TRBD1 (5 bases). V lost 6 bases and J lost 3, with 11 bases in between. This CDR3 is 13 amino acids long. CDR1 is MNHEY, CDR2 SVGEGT, per germline. The CDR3, as DNA: TGTGCCAGCAGCGTCGGGACTTACACTGAAGCTTTCTTT. It specifies CASSVGTYTEAFF.

The gene calls are TRBV6-4 and TRBJ2-1; D gene ambiguous. CDR3 length: 13 residues. Trimming took off 3 bases at V and 5 bases at J, with 8 bases between the two ends. Germline V gives CDR1 MRHNA, CDR2 SNTAGT. The CDR3 sequence is CASSDRENNEQFF. The CDR3 DNA follows: TGTGCCAGCAGTGATAGGGAAAACAATGAGCAGTTCTTC.

The chain is built from TRBV19 and TRBJ1-5; D is ambiguous. Germline lookup yields CDR1 LNHDA and CDR2 SQIVND (reference sequence). V dropped 3 bases and J dropped 7 bases, with 10 bases sitting between them. CDR3 length equals 13 residues. CDR3 region: CASSIVSGQPQHF. CDR3 bases: TGTGCCAGTAGTATTGTCAGTGGCCAGCCCCAGCATTTT. Full variable domain (missing parts from reference TRBV19 and TRBJ1-5): DGGITQSPKYLFRKEGQNVTLSCEQNLNHDAMYWYRQDPGQGLRLIYYSQIVNDFQKGDIAEGYSVSREKKESFPLTVTSAQKNPTAFYLCASSIVSGQPQHFGDGTRLSIL.

The gene calls are TRBV27 and TRBJ2-6, with 12 bases aligning to TRBD1. This CDR3 spans 17 amino acids. J was trimmed by 4 bases and V by 4 bases; bases with no gene match: 5. CDR1 is MNHEY, CDR2 SMNVEV, per germline (reference sequence). CDR3 nucleotide sequence: TGTGCCAGCAGTTCCCGGGACAGGGGGCGCGGGGCCAACGTCCTGACTTTC. Residues: CASSSRDRGRGANVLTF.

This clone was counted between two and nine times. The CDR3 bases are TGTGCCAGCAGCGACCGGAGGGGTCTCTATGGCTACACCTTC. Its translation is CASSDRRGLYGYTF. V is TRBV7-2 and J is TRBJ1-2, with TRBD1 as a possible D gene (5 bases). With 5 bases removed from V and 4 bases from J, the gap between germline ends came to 14 bases. Per germline, CDR1 SGHTA and CDR2 FQGNSA. The CDR3 spans 14 residues.

The chain is built from TRBV10-2 and TRBJ2-5; D is unclear. The germline V gene has CDR1 WSHSY and CDR2 SAAADI. Trimming took 8 bases from V and 9 from J, leaving 13 bases between them. The CDR3 totals 11 residues. The CDR3 region is CASYNTRAQYF. CDR3 sequence (DNA): TGCGCCAGCTATAACACTCGGGCCCAGTACTTC.

This chain uses TRBV7-3 with TRBJ2-5; tentative D call: TRBD2 (6 bases). V lost 1 base to trimming and J lost 1 base, with 10 bases between them. The CDR3 spans 15 residues. Germline V lookup: CDR1 SGHTA, CDR2 FQGTGA. The CDR3 here is CASSLNPGGQETQYF. The CDR3 DNA is TGTGCCAGCAGCTTAAATCCCGGGGGCCAAGAGACCCAGTACTTC.

This rearrangement joins TRBV29-1 to TRBJ2-7; D is perhaps TRBD1 or TRBD2 (5 bases each). In germline, CDR1 is SQVTM, CDR2 ANQGSEA. The CDR3 length is 12 residues. V was clipped by 5 bases and J by 7 bases, with 15 bases between them. CDR3 region: CSVPGPQREQYF. Here the CDR3 DNA reads TGCAGCGTTCCGGGACCCCAAAGGGAGCAGTACTTC.